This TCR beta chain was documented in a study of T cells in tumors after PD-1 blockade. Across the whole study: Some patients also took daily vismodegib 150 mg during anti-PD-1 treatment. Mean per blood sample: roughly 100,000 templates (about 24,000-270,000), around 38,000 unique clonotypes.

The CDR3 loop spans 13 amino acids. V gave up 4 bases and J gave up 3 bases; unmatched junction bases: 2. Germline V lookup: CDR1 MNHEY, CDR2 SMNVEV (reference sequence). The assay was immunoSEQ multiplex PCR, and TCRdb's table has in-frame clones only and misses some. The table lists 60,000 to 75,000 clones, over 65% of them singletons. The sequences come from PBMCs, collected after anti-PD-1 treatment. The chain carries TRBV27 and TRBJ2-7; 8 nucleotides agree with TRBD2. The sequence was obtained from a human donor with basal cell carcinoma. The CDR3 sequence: CASSWRGVYEQYF. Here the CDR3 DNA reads TGTGCCAGCAGTTGGCGGGGGGTCTACGAGCAGTACTTC.